The present entry profiles one TCR beta chain with its context. Looked up from germline, CDR1 is SGHTA and CDR2 is FQGNSA. V trimming: 8 bases; J trimming: 4 bases; junction bases outside the gene matches: 13. The CDR3 has 15 amino acids. The sample comes from a study of T cells in Graves' hyperthyroidism and ophthalmopathy. Using RNA transcripts as the source, TCR beta CDR3 regions were amplified. The TCR CDR3 first-round RT-PCR relied on the HTBI primer set. TCRdb re-analysed the multiplex PCR reads in MiXCR, keeping a single row per CDR3 protein. Of about 610,000 distinct CDR3 sequences listed, roughly 15% are singletons.

V and J are TRBV7-2 and TRBJ2-5; TRBD1 matches 7 bases. The clonotype was recovered from a woman between 35 and 50 years old with Graves' ophthalmopathy. Specimen: blood. This CDR3 is CASGRGGAGGETQYF. The DNA for the CDR3 is TGTGCCAGCGGCCGTGGTGGGGCAGGGGGAGAGACCCAGTACTTC.